Listed here are 4 T cell receptor beta chains from one sample, sequenced in a study of cytomegalovirus exposure and HLA in healthy donors (dated by TCRdb to the late 2010s). The library was generated by the immunoSEQ multiplex PCR assay. The table comes from immuneACCESS by way of TCRdb, which keeps in-frame sequences with V and J called. Part of the clones is missing from these tables; in studies checked, under half for an unresolved V gene and the rest for unknown reasons. This sample comprises 150,000 to 200,000 clones, roughly 80% of them detected only once. The ten largest clones add up to roughly a tenth of the sample. The specimen sequenced was PBMCs. The receptors shown here come from a man aged 30 to 39 in good health and CMV-seropositive.

The chain joins TRBV6-1 to TRBJ2-1; D may be TRBD2 (5 bases). This CDR3 spans 16 amino acids. Trimming stripped 0 bases from V and 0 bases from J, with 9 bases between. Germline CDR1 reads MNHNS; CDR2 reads SASEGT. The CDR3 protein is CASSEAGADSYNEQFF. The CDR3 DNA reads as TGTGCCAGCAGTGAAGCGGGAGCGGACTCCTACAATGAGCAGTTCTTC.

The chain is built from TRBV5-6 and TRBJ2-2; TRBD1 is a possible D gene (5 bases). Between the trimmed V and J ends, which lost 4 bases and 4 bases, there was a span of 17 bases. Germline V gene sequence: CDR1 SGHDT, CDR2 YYEEEE. The CDR3 has 16 residues. For the CDR3, the DNA is TGTGCCAGCAGCCCCCAGGGTCTTAGGGGCACCGGGGAGCTGTTTTTT. It translates to CASSPQGLRGTGELFF.

The gene calls are TRBV5-1 and TRBJ2-1; TRBD2 matches at 8 bases. Germline CDR1 is SGHRS and CDR2 is YFSETQ. With 0 bases clipped from V and 3 bases from J, the junction kept 5 bases outside the gene matches. The CDR3 is 16 amino acids. CDR3 nucleotide sequence: TGCGCCAGCAGCTTGGGGAGCGGGAGTAACTACAATGAGCAGTTCTTC. Protein sequence: CASSLGSGSNYNEQFF.

Turning to this clone: Its ends do not fully match the called genes, so a read error is possible. This chain links TRBV29-1 with TRBJ1-2; D might be TRBD1 (6 bases). The germline V gene encodes CDR1 SQVTM and CDR2 ANQGSEA. The CDR3 has 14 residues. The CDR3 reads CSVEGGDTNYGYTF. CDR3 bases: TGCAGCGTCGAAGGTGGGGACACCAACTATGGCTACACCTTC.